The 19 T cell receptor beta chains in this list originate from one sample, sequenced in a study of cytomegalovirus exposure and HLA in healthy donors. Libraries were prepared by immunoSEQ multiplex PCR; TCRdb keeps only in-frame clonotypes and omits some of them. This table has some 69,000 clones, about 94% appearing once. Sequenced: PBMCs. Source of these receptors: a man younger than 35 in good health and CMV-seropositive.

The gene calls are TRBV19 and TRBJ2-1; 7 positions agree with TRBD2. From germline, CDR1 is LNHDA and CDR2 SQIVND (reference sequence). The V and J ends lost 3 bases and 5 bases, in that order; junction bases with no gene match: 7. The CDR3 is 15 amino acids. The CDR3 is CASSISPSGDNEQFF. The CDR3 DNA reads TGTGCCAGTAGTATTTCACCTAGCGGAGACAATGAGCAGTTCTTC.

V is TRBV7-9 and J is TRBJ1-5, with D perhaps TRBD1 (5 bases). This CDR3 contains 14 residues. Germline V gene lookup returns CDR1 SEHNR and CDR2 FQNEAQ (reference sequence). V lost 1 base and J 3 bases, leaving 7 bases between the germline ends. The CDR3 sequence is CASSLGQINQPQHF. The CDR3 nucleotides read TGTGCCAGCAGCTTAGGACAGATCAATCAGCCCCAGCATTTT.

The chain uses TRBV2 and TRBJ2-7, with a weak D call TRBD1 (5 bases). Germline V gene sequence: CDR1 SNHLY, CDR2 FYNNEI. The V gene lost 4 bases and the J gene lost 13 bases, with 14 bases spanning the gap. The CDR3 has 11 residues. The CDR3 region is CASSADKINYF. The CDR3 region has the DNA TGTGCCAGCAGTGCGGACAAGATAAACTACTTC.

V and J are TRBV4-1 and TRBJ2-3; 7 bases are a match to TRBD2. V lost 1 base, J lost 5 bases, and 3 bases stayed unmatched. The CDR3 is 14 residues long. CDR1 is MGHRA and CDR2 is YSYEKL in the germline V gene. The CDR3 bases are TGCGCCAGCAGCCAAGCCCTAGCGGAAGATACGCAGTATTTT. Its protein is CASSQALAEDTQYF.

The CDR3 DNA follows: TGTGCCAGCAGCTTACAGGGCAATCAGCCCCAGCATTTT. Translated, it gives CASSLQGNQPQHF. The chain carries TRBV5-8 and TRBJ1-5; tentative D call: TRBD1 (5 bases). Germline V CDR1 and CDR2: SGHTS, YDEGEE. Trimming removed 2 bases at V and 2 bases at J, with 5 bases between. CDR3 length: 13 amino acids.

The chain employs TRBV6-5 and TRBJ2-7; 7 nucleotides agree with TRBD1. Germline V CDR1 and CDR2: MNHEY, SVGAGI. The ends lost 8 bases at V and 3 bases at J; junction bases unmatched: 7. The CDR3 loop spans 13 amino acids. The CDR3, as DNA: TGTGCCAGCCGGGACAGCCTATACTACGAGCAGTACTTC. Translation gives CASRDSLYYEQYF.

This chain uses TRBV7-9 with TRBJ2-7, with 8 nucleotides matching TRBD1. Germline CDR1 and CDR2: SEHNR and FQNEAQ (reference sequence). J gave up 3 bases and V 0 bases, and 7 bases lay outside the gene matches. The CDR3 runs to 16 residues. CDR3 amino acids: CASSLAFGTGNYEQYF. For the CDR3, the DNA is TGTGCCAGCAGCTTAGCTTTTGGGACAGGCAACTACGAGCAGTACTTC.

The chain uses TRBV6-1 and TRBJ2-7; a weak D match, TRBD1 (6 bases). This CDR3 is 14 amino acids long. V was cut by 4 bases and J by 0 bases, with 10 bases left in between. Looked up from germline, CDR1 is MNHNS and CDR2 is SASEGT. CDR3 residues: CASSGAGASYEQYF. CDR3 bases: TGTGCCAGCAGTGGAGCAGGGGCCTCCTACGAGCAGTACTTC.

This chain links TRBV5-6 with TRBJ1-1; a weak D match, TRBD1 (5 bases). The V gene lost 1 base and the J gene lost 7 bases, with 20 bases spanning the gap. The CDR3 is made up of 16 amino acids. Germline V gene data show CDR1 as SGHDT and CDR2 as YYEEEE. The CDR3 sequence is CASSLRNRYAGNEAFF. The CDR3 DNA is TGTGCCAGCAGCTTGAGGAACAGGTATGCGGGGAATGAAGCTTTCTTT.

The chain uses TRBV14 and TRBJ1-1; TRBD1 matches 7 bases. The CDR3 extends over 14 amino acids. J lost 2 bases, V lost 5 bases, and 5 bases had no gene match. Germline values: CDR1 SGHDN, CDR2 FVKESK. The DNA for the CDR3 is TGTGCCAGCAGCTATAACAGGGGCAACACTGAAGCTTTCTTT. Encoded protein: CASSYNRGNTEAFF.

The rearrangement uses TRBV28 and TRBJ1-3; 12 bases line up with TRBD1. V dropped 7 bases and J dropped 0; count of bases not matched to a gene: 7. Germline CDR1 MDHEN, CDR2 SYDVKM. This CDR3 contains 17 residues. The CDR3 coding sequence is TGTGCCAGCAATACCCGGGACAGGGGGCCCTCTGGAAACACCATATATTTT. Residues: CASNTRDRGPSGNTIYF.

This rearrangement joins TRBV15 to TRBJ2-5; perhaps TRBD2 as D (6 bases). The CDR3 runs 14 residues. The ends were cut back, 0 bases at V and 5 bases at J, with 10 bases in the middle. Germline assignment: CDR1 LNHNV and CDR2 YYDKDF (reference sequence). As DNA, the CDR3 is TGTGCCACCAGCAGAGATGAAGGGAGGGAGACCCAGTACTTC. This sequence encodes CATSRDEGRETQYF.

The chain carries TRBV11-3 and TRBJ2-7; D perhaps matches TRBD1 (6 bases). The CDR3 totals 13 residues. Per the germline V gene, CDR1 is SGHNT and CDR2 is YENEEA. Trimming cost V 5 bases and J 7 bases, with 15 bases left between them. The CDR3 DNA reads TGTGCCAGCAGCCCCCGGACCCAGGGGGAGCAGTACTTC. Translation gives CASSPRTQGEQYF.

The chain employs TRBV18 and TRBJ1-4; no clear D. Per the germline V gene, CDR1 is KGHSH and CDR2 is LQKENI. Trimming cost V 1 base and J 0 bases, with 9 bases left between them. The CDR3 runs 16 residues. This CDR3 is CASSPRRSATNEKLFF. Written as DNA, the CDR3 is TGTGCCAGCTCACCACGGCGGTCCGCAACTAATGAAAAACTGTTTTTT.

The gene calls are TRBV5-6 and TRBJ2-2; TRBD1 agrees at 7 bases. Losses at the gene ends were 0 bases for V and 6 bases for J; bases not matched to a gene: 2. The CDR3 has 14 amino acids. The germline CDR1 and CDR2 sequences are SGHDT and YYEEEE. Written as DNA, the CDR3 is TGTGCCAGCAGCTTGGCGCAGGGGGCCGGGGAGCTGTTTTTT. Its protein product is CASSLAQGAGELFF.

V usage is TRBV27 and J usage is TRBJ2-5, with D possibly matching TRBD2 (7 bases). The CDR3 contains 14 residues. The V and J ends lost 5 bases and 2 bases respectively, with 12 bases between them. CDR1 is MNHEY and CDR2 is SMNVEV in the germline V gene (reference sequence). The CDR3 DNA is TGTGCCAGCAGTCCACAGGGACTACAAGAGACCCAGTACTTC. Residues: CASSPQGLQETQYF.

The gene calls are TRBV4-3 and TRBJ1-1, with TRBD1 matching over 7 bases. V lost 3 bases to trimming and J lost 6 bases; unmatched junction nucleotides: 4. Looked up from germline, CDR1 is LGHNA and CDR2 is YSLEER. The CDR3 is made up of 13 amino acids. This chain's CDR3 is CASSHETGAEAFF. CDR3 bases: TGCGCCAGCAGCCACGAAACAGGGGCTGAAGCTTTCTTT.

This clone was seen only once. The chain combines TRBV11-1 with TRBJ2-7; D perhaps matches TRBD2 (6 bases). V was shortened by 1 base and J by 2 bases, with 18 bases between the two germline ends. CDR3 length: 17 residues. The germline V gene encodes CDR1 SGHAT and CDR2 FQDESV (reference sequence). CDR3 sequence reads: CASSLGSWEVGPYEQYF. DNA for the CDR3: TGTGCCAGCAGCTTAGGCTCCTGGGAGGTTGGTCCCTACGAGCAGTACTTC.

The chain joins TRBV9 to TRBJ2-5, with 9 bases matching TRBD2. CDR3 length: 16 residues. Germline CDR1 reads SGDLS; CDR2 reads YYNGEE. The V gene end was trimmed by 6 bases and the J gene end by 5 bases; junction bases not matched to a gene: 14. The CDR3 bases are TGTGCCAGCACCCAGGCCAGCGGGGGGCCGGGGGAGACCCAGTACTTC. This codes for CASTQASGGPGETQYF.